Presented here are 5 T cell receptor beta chains from one specimen sequenced in a study of blood T cell repertoires in COVID-19. Clones were read by immunoSEQ multiplex PCR, and TCRdb kept only the in-frame ones, dropping some. The sample holds around 200,000 clones; roughly 78% are singletons and the top ten take 2.5% to 3%. Sequencing was carried out using peripheral blood. Every receptor here comes from a woman of 80 years or more with active or convalescent COVID-19.

J is TRBJ2-5 and V is TRBV5-1, with D possibly matching TRBD2 (6 bases). The V end was cut by 1 base, the J end by 5 bases, with 15 bases between. Germline values: CDR1 SGHRS, CDR2 YFSETQ. The CDR3 totals 15 residues. CDR3 DNA: TGCGCCAGCAGCTTGATGCGGGGTTTAGGGGAGACCCAGTACTTC. This codes for CASSLMRGLGETQYF.

The chain combines TRBV5-1 with TRBJ2-1, with a possible D match to TRBD2 (5 bases). Germline values: CDR1 SGHRS, CDR2 YFSETQ. The CDR3 has 17 amino acids. V was shortened by 0 bases and J by 3 bases, with 16 bases between the two germline ends. Here the CDR3 reads CASSLELIGVHYNEQFF. The CDR3, as DNA: TGCGCCAGCAGCTTGGAGCTTATCGGGGTCCACTACAATGAGCAGTTCTTC.

With regard to this clone: Other DNA sequences within the sample encode an identical CDR3. The J gene is TRBJ2-7, the V gene TRBV3-1 (or the pseudogene TRBV3-2), with 15 bases aligning to TRBD2. Germline-derived CDR1 and CDR2 are LGHDT and YNNKEL (reference sequence). This CDR3 has 15 amino acids. V shed 4 bases, J shed 4 bases, and the junction held 2 bases outside the gene matches. In DNA, the CDR3 is TGTGCCAGCAGCCTGGGACTAGCGGGGGGTTACGAGCAGTACTTC. Its protein is CASSLGLAGGYEQYF.

The chain carries TRBV9 and TRBJ2-1; 7 nucleotides agree with TRBD2. CDR1 SGDLS and CDR2 YYNGEE come from the germline V gene. The CDR3 contains 16 residues. V shed 0 bases, J shed 1 base, and the junction held 4 bases outside the gene matches. As DNA, the CDR3 is TGTGCCAGCAGCGTAGTTGGGGGAGGGTCCTACAATGAGCAGTTCTTC. Translated, it gives CASSVVGGGSYNEQFF.

The rearrangement links TRBV27 to TRBJ1-1; D perhaps matches TRBD1 (5 bases). Trimming removed 3 bases from V and 3 bases from J, with 11 bases in between. There are 14 residues in the CDR3. From germline, CDR1 is MNHEY and CDR2 SMNVEV (reference sequence). This CDR3 is CASSLVRAHTEAFF. In DNA, the CDR3 is TGTGCCAGCAGTTTGGTCAGGGCCCACACTGAAGCTTTCTTT.